The 32 T cell receptor beta chains listed next were all sequenced from one sample in a study of blood T cell repertoires in COVID-19 (dated by TCRdb to the early 2020s). Receptor libraries were prepared by the immunoSEQ multiplex PCR assay. In its TCRdb copy, this immuneACCESS table keeps in-frame sequences only and misses some clones. Where compared with another copy, unresolved V genes explain less than half of these, and the others have no known cause. The sample table lists approximately 90,000 clones, approximately 81% of them with a count of one. Around 27% of the sample is held by the ten biggest clonotypes. The sequencing sample was made of peripheral blood. The receptors here all came from a man of 80 years or more with active or convalescent COVID-19.

This chain connects TRBV5-5 to TRBJ2-5; 9 bases map to TRBD2. Germline-derived CDR1 and CDR2 are SGHKS and YYEKEE (reference sequence). The CDR3 covers 13 residues. After removal of 4 bases from V and 7 bases from J, the junction contained 5 bases not matched to a gene. CDR3 protein: CASSEGLAGTQYF. For the CDR3, the DNA is TGTGCCAGCAGCGAGGGACTAGCAGGGACCCAGTACTTC.

V gene TRBV6-5 combines with J gene TRBJ2-7, with TRBD1 identical over 7 bases. The germline V gene has CDR1 MNHEY and CDR2 SVGAGI. The CDR3 runs to 14 residues. V lost 6 bases to trimming and J lost 6 bases; unmatched junction nucleotides: 11. The CDR3 loop is CASRPDRVSGEQYF. CDR3 sequence (DNA): TGTGCCAGCAGACCTGACAGGGTGTCGGGCGAGCAGTACTTC.

The gene calls are TRBV7-3 and TRBJ2-5; possibly TRBD2 for D (6 bases). With 1 base removed from V and 4 bases from J, the gap between germline ends came to 13 bases. Germline CDR1 reads SGHTA; CDR2 reads FQGTGA. This CDR3 spans 15 amino acids. CDR3 in amino acids: CASSLIGGIAETQYF. CDR3 in DNA: TGTGCCAGCAGCTTAATCGGGGGAATAGCAGAGACCCAGTACTTC.

The chain is built from TRBV5-5 and TRBJ2-5; maybe TRBD2 (6 bases). This CDR3 has 15 residues. V lost 0 bases and J lost 5, with 14 bases in between. Germline CDR1 SGHKS, CDR2 YYEKEE (reference sequence). The CDR3 loop is CASSLEVLAGETQYF. In DNA, the CDR3 is TGTGCCAGCAGCTTGGAGGTCCTCGCGGGGGAGACCCAGTACTTC.

The CDR3 sequence is CASRYPPQAGGWPQHF. The CDR3, as DNA: TGTGCCAGCAGGTACCCCCCACAGGCCGGGGGTTGGCCCCAGCATTTT. V and J are TRBV28 and TRBJ1-5; the D gene is possibly TRBD1 (5 bases). There are 16 residues in the CDR3. The V and J ends lost 6 bases and 9 bases respectively, with 24 bases between them. Looked up from germline, CDR1 is MDHEN and CDR2 is SYDVKM.

In this sample, this clone turned up many times. This chain links TRBV30 with TRBJ2-2, with TRBD2 identical over 8 bases. The V and J ends lost 0 bases and 1 base, in that order; junction bases with no gene match: 7. Germline assignment: CDR1 GTSNPN and CDR2 SVGIG (reference sequence). This CDR3 comprises 17 residues. CDR3 region: CAWSVGGLAGNTGELFF. CDR3 sequence (DNA): TGTGCCTGGAGTGTAGGGGGGCTAGCGGGGAACACCGGGGAGCTGTTTTTT.

V is TRBV15 and J is TRBJ1-2; maybe TRBD1 (5 bases). Germline CDR1 and CDR2: LNHNV and YYDKDF (reference sequence). The CDR3 runs 15 residues. V was cut by 0 bases and J by 2 bases, with 10 bases left in between. The CDR3 region is CATSRDFGANYGYTF. For the CDR3, the DNA is TGTGCCACCAGCAGAGATTTTGGGGCCAACTATGGCTACACCTTC.

This clone is medium-sized in the sample. The chain has TRBV6-6 and TRBJ1-2, with TRBD1 as a possible D gene (5 bases). Trimming took off 6 bases at V and 8 bases at J, with 10 bases between the two ends. The germline CDR1 and CDR2 sequences are MNHNY and SVGAGI (reference sequence). The CDR3 is made up of 11 amino acids. The DNA for the CDR3 is TGTGCCAGCAGCCAGACAGTCGGCTACACCTTC. Protein product: CASSQTVGYTF.

The chain employs TRBV19 and TRBJ1-1; the D gene is possibly TRBD1 (6 bases). Trimming removed 1 base at V and 7 bases at J, with 13 bases between. Germline values: CDR1 LNHDA, CDR2 SQIVND (reference sequence). The CDR3 runs to 14 residues. CDR3 bases: TGTGCCAGTAGTATAGCCCAGGACAGCCGTGAAGCTTTCTTT. As protein: CASSIAQDSREAFF.

The rearrangement uses TRBV19 and TRBJ2-7; 8 bases align to TRBD1. Germline CDR1 LNHDA, CDR2 SQIVND (reference sequence). The CDR3 covers 15 residues. V shed 5 bases and J 1 base; nucleotides not matched to a gene: 7. The CDR3 spells CASSVGTGGSYEQYF. CDR3 DNA: TGTGCCAGTAGTGTCGGGACAGGAGGTTCCTACGAGCAGTACTTC.

The chain couples TRBV7-2 to TRBJ1-2; 9 positions agree with TRBD1. The germline V gene encodes CDR1 SGHTA and CDR2 FQGNSA. The CDR3 has 17 amino acids. The J segment lost 4 bases and the V segment lost 0 bases, leaving 9 bases of the junction unmatched. CDR3 nucleotides: TGTGCCAGCAGCTTAGCCGTCCCGGGACAGGGTCCCTATGGCTACACCTTC. This encodes CASSLAVPGQGPYGYTF.

This clone was picked up a small number of times. The V gene is TRBV27, the J gene TRBJ2-3, with 7 bases lining up with TRBD2. CDR1 is MNHEY and CDR2 is SMNVEV in the germline V gene (reference sequence). This CDR3 comprises 16 residues. V trimming: 2 bases; J trimming: 2 bases; junction bases outside the gene matches: 7. As DNA, the CDR3 is TGTGCCAGCAGTTTAGGCCCTAGCGGCCACACAGATACGCAGTATTTT. It is translated as CASSLGPSGHTDTQYF.

The chain has TRBV6-5 and TRBJ1-4; 7 bases match TRBD1. The V and J ends lost 5 bases and 0 bases, in that order; junction bases with no gene match: 3. The CDR3 loop spans 15 amino acids. The germline gives CDR1 MNHEY, CDR2 SVGAGI. CDR3 loop: CASSRQGATNEKLFF. The CDR3 DNA is TGTGCCAGCAGTCGACAGGGTGCAACTAATGAAAAACTGTTTTTT.

The chain recombines TRBV3-1 (or the pseudogene TRBV3-2) with TRBJ2-7; D is undetermined. Trimming shortened V by 2 bases and J by 0 bases, and 11 bases separated the two germline ends. This CDR3 comprises 15 residues. CDR1 LGHDT and CDR2 YNNKEL come from the germline V gene (reference sequence). The CDR3 DNA follows: TGTGCCAGCAGCCAAATACCAGGTACCTCCTACGAGCAGTACTTC. Its translation is CASSQIPGTSYEQYF.

A few counts support this clone. The V call is TRBV6-6, the J call TRBJ2-7; TRBD1 is a possible D gene (6 bases). Trimming pared 2 bases from V and 6 bases from J, leaving 17 bases between. The CDR3 runs 15 residues. The germline V gene encodes CDR1 MNHNY and CDR2 SVGAGI (reference sequence). The CDR3 nucleotides are TGTGCCAGCAGTTACGGAGCAGGGGCTACTGGCGAGCAGTACTTC. Encoded protein: CASSYGAGATGEQYF.

Judged by abundance, this clone is medium-sized. The chain couples TRBV9 to TRBJ1-2; the D is unclear. Between the trimmed V and J ends, which lost 4 bases and 1 base, there was a span of 11 bases. This CDR3 region has 14 residues. In germline, CDR1 is SGDLS, CDR2 YYNGEE. The CDR3 DNA sequence: TGTGCCAGCAGCCCGACCGGCGGTAACTATGGCTACACCTTC. It codes for CASSPTGGNYGYTF.

The DNA for the CDR3 is TGCGCCAGCAGCTCACAGGGCCCTTGGGAAAAACTGTTTTTT. Amino acids: CASSSQGPWEKLFF. The chain carries TRBV4-1 and TRBJ1-4; D is perhaps TRBD1 (6 bases). The ends were cut back, 5 bases at V and 8 bases at J, with 15 bases in the middle. Germline V gives CDR1 MGHRA, CDR2 YSYEKL. The CDR3 sequence is 14 residues long.

The chain links TRBV7-2 to TRBJ1-2; D is perhaps TRBD1 (5 bases). V lost 2 bases, J lost 7 bases, and 17 bases lay in between. The germline V gene has CDR1 SGHTA and CDR2 FQGNSA. The CDR3 runs to 15 residues. CDR3 DNA sequence: TGTGCCAGCAGCTTAAGTGGAGCTACTCAGGGTGGCTACACCTTC. Translated: CASSLSGATQGGYTF.

V usage is TRBV19 and J usage is TRBJ2-3, with a tentative D call TRBD2 (6 bases). V shed 3 bases and J shed 1 base, with 11 bases lying between them. In germline, CDR1 is LNHDA, CDR2 SQIVND (reference sequence). CDR3 size: 15 residues. The DNA for the CDR3 is TGTGCCAGTAGTATGCGGCGGGGACGCACAGATACGCAGTATTTT. Translated: CASSMRRGRTDTQYF. The full variable domain, completed using reference TRBV19 and TRBJ2-3, is DGGITQSPKYLFRKEGQNVTLSCEQNLNHDAMYWYRQDPGQGLRLIYYSQIVNDFQKGDIAEGYSVSREKKESFPLTVTSAQKNPTAFYLCASSMRRGRTDTQYFGPGTRLTVL.

The chain has TRBV6-5 and TRBJ1-3; the D gene is possibly TRBD1 (6 bases). The CDR3 is 14 amino acids. Per germline, CDR1 MNHEY and CDR2 SVGAGI. Trimming shortened V by 7 bases and J by 4 bases, and 14 bases separated the two germline ends. CDR3 nucleotide sequence: TGTGCCAGCACTCCCCGGACAGACGGAAACACCATATATTTT. Translation gives CASTPRTDGNTIYF.

The chain uses TRBV7-2 and TRBJ2-1; the match to TRBD1 covers 7 bases. V lost 5 bases and J lost 5; bases outside the gene matches: 9. Germline CDR1 SGHTA, CDR2 FQGNSA. The CDR3 contains 15 residues. The CDR3 loop reads CASSPTGLGHNEQFF. DNA of the CDR3: TGTGCCAGCAGCCCGACAGGGTTAGGGCACAATGAGCAGTTCTTC.

The rearrangement links TRBV7-8 to TRBJ2-2; 9 bases agree with TRBD1. This CDR3 has 20 amino acids. V lost 1 base to trimming and J lost 5 bases; unmatched junction nucleotides: 17. The germline V gene encodes CDR1 SGHVS and CDR2 FQNEAQ. The CDR3 DNA sequence: TGTGCCAGCAGCTTAGAGCCCACAGGGGGCGCGGGGGTCGGGACCGGGGAGCTGTTTTTT. Amino acid sequence: CASSLEPTGGAGVGTGELFF.

The chain couples TRBV5-4 to TRBJ2-7; 8 nucleotides match TRBD2. Germline V gene data show CDR1 as SGHNT and CDR2 as YYREEE (reference sequence). V lost 7 bases to trimming and J lost 3 bases; unmatched junction nucleotides: 9. The CDR3 has 14 amino acids. The DNA for the CDR3 is TGTGCCAGCTCCCCGGGGGGGGGCGGCTACGAGCAGTACTTC. Amino acids: CASSPGGGGYEQYF.

This clone was observed once. The chain has TRBV7-9 and TRBJ2-7, with 7 positions matching TRBD2. Germline V gives CDR1 SEHNR, CDR2 FQNEAQ (reference sequence). With V trimmed by 3 bases and J by 7 bases, 6 bases remained unmatched. CDR3 length: 13 residues. CDR3 loop: CASSFSLGGEQYF. DNA for the CDR3: TGTGCCAGCAGCTTCTCCCTCGGGGGGGAGCAGTACTTC.

This clone came up a few times. This chain joins TRBV7-9 and TRBJ1-2; D unresolved. Germline CDR1 SEHNR, CDR2 FQNEAQ (reference sequence). The CDR3 consists of 14 residues. The V end lost 5 bases, the J end lost 6 bases, and 16 bases lay between the germline ends. CDR3 protein: CASSRIGRADGYTF. The CDR3 nucleotides are TGTGCCAGCAGCCGGATCGGGAGGGCGGATGGCTACACCTTC.

This chain connects TRBV19 to TRBJ1-5; 9 nucleotides agree with TRBD1. The CDR3 has 16 amino acids. The V gene's germline CDR1 is LNHDA and CDR2 SQIVND (reference sequence). Losses at the gene ends were 4 bases for V and 7 bases for J; bases not matched to a gene: 11. The CDR3 region has the DNA TGTGCCAGTAGTACCCGAGGACAGGGGCGGTGGCAGCCCCAGCATTTT. This encodes CASSTRGQGRWQPQHF.

This clone has only one observation. The chain couples TRBV19 to TRBJ2-2; D uncertain. The V end was cut by 0 bases, the J end by 7 bases, with 3 bases between. The CDR3 is 12 amino acids. Germline V gene sequence: CDR1 LNHDA, CDR2 SQIVND (reference sequence). The CDR3, as DNA: TGTGCCAGTAGTATAGAATACGGGGAGCTGTTTTTT. This sequence encodes CASSIEYGELFF.

The chain carries TRBV4-1 and TRBJ2-7; 8 nucleotides match TRBD2. V lost 2 bases, J lost 0 bases, and 9 bases stayed unmatched. The germline gives CDR1 MGHRA, CDR2 YSYEKL. This CDR3 region has 17 residues. The CDR3 sequence is CASSQHLSGTSSYEQYF. Here the CDR3 DNA reads TGCGCCAGCAGCCAACATTTATCCGGGACTAGCTCCTACGAGCAGTACTTC.

The chain couples TRBV5-1 to TRBJ2-2; 8 bases are a match to TRBD1. The CDR3 runs to 16 residues. Germline CDR1 SGHRS, CDR2 YFSETQ. Trimming at V came to 0 bases and at J to 0 bases, leaving 1 base not matched to a gene. CDR3 coding DNA: TGCGCCAGCAGCTTGGTGGGACAGGCGAACACCGGGGAGCTGTTTTTT. This sequence encodes CASSLVGQANTGELFF.

V and J are TRBV11-2 and TRBJ2-7, with TRBD1 identical over 9 bases. Trimming removed 1 base from V and 0 bases from J; junction bases left unmatched: 7. This CDR3 has 17 residues. Germline loops: CDR1 SGHAT, CDR2 FQNNGV. CDR3 residues: CASSLARGQGPSYEQYF. In DNA, the CDR3 is TGTGCCAGCAGCTTAGCCCGTGGACAGGGGCCCTCCTACGAGCAGTACTTC.

The chain joins TRBV10-3 to TRBJ1-3, with D perhaps matching TRBD1 (6 bases). The CDR3 is 14 amino acids. V lost 2 bases and J 14 bases, leaving 19 bases between the germline ends. CDR1 and CDR2 (germline): ENHRY, SYGVKD. DNA for the CDR3: TGTGCCATCAGTGAGCCCGAACCCCCCGCAGGGGTATATTTT. Amino acids: CAISEPEPPAGVYF.

The chain is built from TRBV10-3 and TRBJ1-6; D not certain. The germline V and J ends were trimmed by 4 bases and 5 bases, with 6 bases remaining between them. The CDR3 length is 13 residues. Germline V gene data show CDR1 as ENHRY and CDR2 as SYGVKD. CDR3 protein: CAISASDNSPLHF. DNA for the CDR3: TGTGCCATCAGTGCATCAGATAATTCACCCCTCCACTTT.